This TCR beta chain is drawn from a study of PD-L1 blockade in urothelial cancer. Across the whole study: Patients began atezolizumab, 1,200 mg intravenously every 3 weeks, in about 2014. Bladder-origin urothelial cancer in males described most of the roughly 30 patients. The analyses of blood took place 3 weeks (second dose) and 6 weeks after treatment start. Notes on the study in general: When pretreatment blood TCR clonality was below the median, it predicted better survival.

A note on this clone: The antigen is undetermined.

This CDR3 contains 16 residues. The V segment lost 4 bases and the J segment 2 bases; nucleotides outside the gene matches: 8. The germline gives CDR1 SGHRS, CDR2 YFSETQ. Time point in this sample: peripheral blood 6 weeks after treatment start. This table comes from immunoSEQ multiplex PCR, and its TCRdb copy is limited to in-frame clones, with some not included. The repertoire consists of 31,000 or so clones, with approximately 90% occurring once and the leading ten covering approximately 8.2%. This specimen was PBMCs, taken around atezolizumab (anti-PD-L1) treatment. This sequence joins TRBV5-1 and TRBJ2-7; TRBD2 matches 11 bases. The TCR sequence derives from an elderly man with urothelial cancer. CDR3: CASSTGILAGAYEQYF. CDR3 DNA: TGCGCCAGCAGCACGGGCATACTAGCGGGGGCCTACGAGCAGTACTTC.